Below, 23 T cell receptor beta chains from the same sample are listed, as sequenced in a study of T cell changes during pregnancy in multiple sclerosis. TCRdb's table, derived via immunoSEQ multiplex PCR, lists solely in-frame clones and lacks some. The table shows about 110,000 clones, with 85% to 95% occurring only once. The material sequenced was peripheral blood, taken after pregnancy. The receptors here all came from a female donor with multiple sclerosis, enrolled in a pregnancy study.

The CDR3 bases are TGTGCCAGCAGTTTTTCGTCGGACAGGTCCTACGAGCAGTACTTC. Protein: CASSFSSDRSYEQYF. V and J are TRBV5-4 and TRBJ2-7; 7 bases align to TRBD1. This CDR3 region has 15 residues. Germline CDR1 reads SGHNT; CDR2 reads YYREEE (reference sequence). The V and J ends lost 5 bases and 1 base, in that order; junction bases with no gene match: 9.

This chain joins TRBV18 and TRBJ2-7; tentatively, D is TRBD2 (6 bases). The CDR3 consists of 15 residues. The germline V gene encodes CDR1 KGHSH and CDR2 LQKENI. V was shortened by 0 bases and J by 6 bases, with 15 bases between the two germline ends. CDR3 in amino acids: CASSPPGRLVTEQYF. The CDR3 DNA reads TGTGCCAGCTCACCACCCGGGAGACTAGTAACCGAGCAGTACTTC.

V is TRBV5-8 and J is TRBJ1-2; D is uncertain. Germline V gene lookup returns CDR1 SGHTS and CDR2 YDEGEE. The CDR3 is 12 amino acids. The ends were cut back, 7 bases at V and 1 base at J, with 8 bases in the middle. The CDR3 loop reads CASRRGNYGYTF. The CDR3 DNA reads TGTGCCAGCCGACGGGGTAACTATGGCTACACCTTC. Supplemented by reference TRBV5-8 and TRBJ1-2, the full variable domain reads EAGVTQSPTHLIKTRGQQATLRCSPISGHTSVYWYQQALGLGLQFLLWYDEGEERNRGNFPPRFSGRQFPNYSSELNVNALELEDSALYLCASRRGNYGYTFGSGTRLTVV.

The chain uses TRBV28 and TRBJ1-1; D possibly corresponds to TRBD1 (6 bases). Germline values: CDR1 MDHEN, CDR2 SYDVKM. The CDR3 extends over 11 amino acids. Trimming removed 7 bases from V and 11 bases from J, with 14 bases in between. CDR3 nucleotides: TGTGCCAGCACCGACAGGTTCGTGGCTTTCTTT. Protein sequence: CASTDRFVAFF. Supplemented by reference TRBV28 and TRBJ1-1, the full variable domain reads DVKVTQSSRYLVKRTGEKVFLECVQDMDHENMFWYRQDPGLGLRLIYFSYDVKMKEKGDIPEGYSVSREKKERFSLILESASTNQTSMYLCASTDRFVAFFGQGTRLTVV.

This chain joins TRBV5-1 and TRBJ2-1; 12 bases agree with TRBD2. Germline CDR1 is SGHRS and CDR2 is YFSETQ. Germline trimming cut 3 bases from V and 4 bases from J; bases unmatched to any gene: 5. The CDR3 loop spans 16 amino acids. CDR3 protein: CASSSGLAGLYNEQFF. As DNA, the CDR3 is TGCGCCAGCAGCTCGGGACTAGCGGGCCTATACAATGAGCAGTTCTTC.

As DNA, the CDR3 is TGTGCCAGCAGCGTAGACCCAAAGGGACTAGCGGGGGGGCCGGGCTCCTACAATGAGCAGTTCTTC. This codes for CASSVDPKGLAGGPGSYNEQFF. V usage is TRBV9 and J usage is TRBJ2-1; 16 nucleotides line up with TRBD2. Trimming at V came to 0 bases and at J to 0 bases, leaving 12 bases not matched to a gene. In germline, CDR1 is SGDLS, CDR2 YYNGEE. The length of the CDR3 is 22 residues.

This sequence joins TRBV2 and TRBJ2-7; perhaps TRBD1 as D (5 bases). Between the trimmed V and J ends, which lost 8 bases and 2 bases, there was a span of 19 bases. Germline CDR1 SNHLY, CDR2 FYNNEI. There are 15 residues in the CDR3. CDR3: CASSRQGDGTYEQYF. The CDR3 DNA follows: TGTGCCAGCTCCCGGCAGGGTGACGGTACCTACGAGCAGTACTTC.

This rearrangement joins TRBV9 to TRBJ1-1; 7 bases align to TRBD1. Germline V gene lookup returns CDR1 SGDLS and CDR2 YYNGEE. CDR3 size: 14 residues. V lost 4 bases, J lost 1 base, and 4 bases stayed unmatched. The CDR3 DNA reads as TGTGCCAGCAGCCCCAACAGGGGGAACACTGAAGCTTTCTTT. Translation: CASSPNRGNTEAFF.

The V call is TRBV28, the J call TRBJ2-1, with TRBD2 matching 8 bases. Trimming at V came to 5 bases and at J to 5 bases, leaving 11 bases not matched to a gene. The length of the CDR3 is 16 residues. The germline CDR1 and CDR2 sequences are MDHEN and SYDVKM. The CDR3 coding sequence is TGTGCCAGCAGTGCCCCGGGAGGGGAATATAACAATGAGCAGTTCTTC. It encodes CASSAPGGEYNNEQFF.

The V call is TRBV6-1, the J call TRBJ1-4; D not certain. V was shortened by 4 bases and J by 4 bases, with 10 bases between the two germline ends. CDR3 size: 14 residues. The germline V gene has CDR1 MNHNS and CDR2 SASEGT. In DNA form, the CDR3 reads TGTGCCAGCAGTGTATCCCCCGGTAATGAAAAACTGTTTTTT. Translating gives CASSVSPGNEKLFF.

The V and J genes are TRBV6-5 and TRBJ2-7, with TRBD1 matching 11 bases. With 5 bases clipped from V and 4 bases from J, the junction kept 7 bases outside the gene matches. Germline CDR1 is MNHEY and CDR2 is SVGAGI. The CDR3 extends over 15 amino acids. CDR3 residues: CASSPRTGGLYEQYF. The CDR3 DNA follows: TGTGCCAGCAGTCCCCGGACAGGGGGCCTATACGAGCAGTACTTC.

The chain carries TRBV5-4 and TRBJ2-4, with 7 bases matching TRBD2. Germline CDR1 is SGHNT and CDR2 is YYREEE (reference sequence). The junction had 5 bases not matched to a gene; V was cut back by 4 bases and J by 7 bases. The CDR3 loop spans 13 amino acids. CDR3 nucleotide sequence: TGTGCCAGCAGCCGGGGGGACTCGAACATTCAGTACTTC. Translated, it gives CASSRGDSNIQYF.

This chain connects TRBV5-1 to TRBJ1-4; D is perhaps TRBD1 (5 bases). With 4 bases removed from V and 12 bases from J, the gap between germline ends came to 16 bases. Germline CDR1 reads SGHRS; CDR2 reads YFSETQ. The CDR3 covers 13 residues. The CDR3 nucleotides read TGCGCCAGCAGCCCCAACCAGGGCTTGGAACTGTTTTTT. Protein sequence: CASSPNQGLELFF.

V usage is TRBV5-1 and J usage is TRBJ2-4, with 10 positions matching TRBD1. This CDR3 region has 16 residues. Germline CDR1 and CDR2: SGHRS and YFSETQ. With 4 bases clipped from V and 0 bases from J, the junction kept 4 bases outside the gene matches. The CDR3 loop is CASSPDRGVAKNIQYF. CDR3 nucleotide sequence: TGCGCCAGCAGCCCGGACAGGGGGGTAGCCAAAAACATTCAGTACTTC.

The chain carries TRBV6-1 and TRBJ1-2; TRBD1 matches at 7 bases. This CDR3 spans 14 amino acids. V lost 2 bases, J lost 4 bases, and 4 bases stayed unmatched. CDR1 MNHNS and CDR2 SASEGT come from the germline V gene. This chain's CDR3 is CASSERGLGYGYTF. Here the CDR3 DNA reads TGTGCCAGCAGTGAAAGGGGGCTGGGCTATGGCTACACCTTC.

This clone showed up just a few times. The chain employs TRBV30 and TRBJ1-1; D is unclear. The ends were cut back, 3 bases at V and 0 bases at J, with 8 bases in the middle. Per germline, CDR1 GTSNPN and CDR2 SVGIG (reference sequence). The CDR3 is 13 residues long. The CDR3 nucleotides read TGTGCCTGGAGCGCACAGATGAACACTGAAGCTTTCTTT. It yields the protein CAWSAQMNTEAFF.

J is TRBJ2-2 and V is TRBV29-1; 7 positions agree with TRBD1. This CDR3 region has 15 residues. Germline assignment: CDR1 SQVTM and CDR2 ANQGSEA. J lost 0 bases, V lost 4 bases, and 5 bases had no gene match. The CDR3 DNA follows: TGCAGCGTTGCCTTAACAGGGGCGAACACCGGGGAGCTGTTTTTT. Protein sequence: CSVALTGANTGELFF.

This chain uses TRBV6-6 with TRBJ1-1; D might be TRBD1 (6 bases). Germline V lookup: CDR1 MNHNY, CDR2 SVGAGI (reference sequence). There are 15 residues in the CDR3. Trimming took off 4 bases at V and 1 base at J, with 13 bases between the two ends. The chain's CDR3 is CASSSQGSPNTEAFF. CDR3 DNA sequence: TGTGCCAGCAGTTCGCAGGGGTCTCCGAACACTGAAGCTTTCTTT.

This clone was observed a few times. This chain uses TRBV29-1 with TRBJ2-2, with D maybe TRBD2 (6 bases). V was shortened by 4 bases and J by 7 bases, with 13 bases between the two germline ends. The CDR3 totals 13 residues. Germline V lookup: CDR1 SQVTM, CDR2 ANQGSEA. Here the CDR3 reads CSVASQGGGELFF. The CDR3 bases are TGCAGCGTTGCCTCGCAGGGAGGCGGGGAGCTGTTTTTT.

The CDR3 protein is CASSLTGGTGELFF. The CDR3 region has the DNA TGTGCCAGCAGTTTAACGGGGGGGACCGGGGAGCTGTTTTTT. This chain uses TRBV28 with TRBJ2-2; 8 bases fit TRBD2. CDR1 MDHEN and CDR2 SYDVKM come from the germline V gene. After removal of 2 bases from V and 5 bases from J, the junction contained 1 base not matched to a gene. This CDR3 comprises 14 residues.

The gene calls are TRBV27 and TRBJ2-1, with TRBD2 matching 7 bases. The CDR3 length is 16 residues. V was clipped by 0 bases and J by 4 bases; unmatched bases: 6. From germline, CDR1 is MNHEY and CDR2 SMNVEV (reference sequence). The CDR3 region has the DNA TGTGCCAGCAGTTTATCCTCCGGGAGGCTTTACAATGAGCAGTTCTTC. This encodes CASSLSSGRLYNEQFF.

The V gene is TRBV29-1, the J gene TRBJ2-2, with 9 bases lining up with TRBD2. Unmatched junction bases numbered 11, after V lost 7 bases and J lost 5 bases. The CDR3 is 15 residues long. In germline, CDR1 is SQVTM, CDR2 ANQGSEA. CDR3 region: CSARAGLAGTGELFF. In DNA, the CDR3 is TGCAGCGCTAGGGCGGGGCTAGCGGGAACCGGGGAGCTGTTTTTT.

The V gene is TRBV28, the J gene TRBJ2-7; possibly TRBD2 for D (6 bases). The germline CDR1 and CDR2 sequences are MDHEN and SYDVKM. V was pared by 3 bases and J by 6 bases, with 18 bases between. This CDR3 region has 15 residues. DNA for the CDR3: TGTGCCAGCAGTTTCCAGGGAGGATCCCCGGTCGAGCAGTACTTC. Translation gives CASSFQGGSPVEQYF.